A selection of T cell receptor beta chains follows, all from one sample in a study of spatial heterogeneity in lung cancer. Each CDR3 protein is one row after TCRdb ran MiXCR on the 5' RACE reads. The sample contains fewer than 60,000 distinct CDR3 sequences, roughly 7.4% of which appear only once. Sequencing was performed on PBMCs, taken at follow-up. The receptors stem from a female donor with early-stage non-small cell lung cancer. Each CDR3 is given with its conserved first and last residue. The D gene is left open where the match is weak. Size tells how often a clone was seen (once, few, many) or the class of an expanded clone, and some rows leave it out.

J gene,D gene,clone size,V gene,CDR3 protein,CDR3 DNA
TRBJ1-5,NA,few,TRBV19,CASSPRVGNQPQHF,TGTGCCAGTAGTCCCAGGGTCGGCAATCAGCCCCAGCATTTT
TRBJ1-1,NA,many,TRBV28,CASSLAGVTEAFF,TGTGCCAGCAGTTTGGCAGGGGTTACTGAAGCTTTCTTT
TRBJ2-3,TRBD1,NA,TRBV4-2,CASSRYRGLDTQYF,TGTGCCAGCAGCCGTTACAGGGGCTTAGATACGCAGTATTTT
TRBJ2-3,TRBD2,NA,TRBV18,CASSPLGLAADTQYF,TGTGCCAGCTCACCATTAGGACTAGCGGCAGATACGCAGTATTTT
TRBJ2-7,NA,many,TRBV7-2,CASSLWTEREQYF,TGTGCCAGCAGCTTATGGACAGAGCGCGAGCAGTACTTC
TRBJ2-2,TRBD1,few,TRBV11-2,CASSFGQAYWELFF,TGTGCCAGCAGCTTCGGACAGGCCTACTGGGAGCTGTTTTTT
TRBJ2-3,NA,many,TRBV28,CASSLLRGSADTQYF,TGTGCCAGCAGTTTACTCCGGGGTTCGGCAGATACGCAGTATTTT
TRBJ1-1,NA,many,TRBV7-8,CASSAGVKTSTPEAFF,TGTGCCAGCAGCGCAGGGGTGAAGACCTCAACCCCTGAAGCTTTCTTT
TRBJ1-2,NA,few,TRBV2,CASWNNYGYTF,TGTGCCAGCTGGAATAACTATGGCTACACCTTC
TRBJ1-5,NA,many,TRBV29-1,CSVSTDSNQPQHF,TGCAGCGTTTCGACAGATAGCAATCAGCCCCAGCATTTT
TRBJ1-1,NA,NA,TRBV5-1,CASSLGARRWDTEAFF,TGCGCCAGCAGCTTGGGGGCCCGCCGGTGGGACACTGAAGCTTTCTTT
TRBJ1-4,NA,few,TRBV6-6,CASNREGEKLFF,TGTGCCAGCAACAGGGAGGGTGAAAAACTGTTTTTT
TRBJ2-7,TRBD2,many,TRBV7-2,CASSQGTSGYYEQYF,TGTGCCAGCAGCCAAGGGACTAGCGGATACTACGAGCAGTACTTC
TRBJ2-3,NA,many,TRBV4-1,CASSQGRGKTSTDTQYF,TGCGCCAGCAGCCAAGGGCGCGGGAAAACTAGCACAGATACGCAGTATTTT
TRBJ1-5,NA,few,TRBV28,CASSFGNQPQHF,TGTGCCAGCAGTTTCGGCAATCAGCCCCAGCATTTT
TRBJ1-1,NA,many,TRBV18,CASSWGAADEAFF,TGTGCCAGCTCTTGGGGGGCAGCTGACGAAGCTTTCTTT
TRBJ2-7,TRBD1,many,TRBV28,CASSSGQVSYEQYF,TGTGCCAGCAGTTCCGGACAGGTCTCCTACGAGCAGTACTTC
TRBJ2-3,TRBD2,few,TRBV7-2,CASSLARLAGTDTQYF,TGTGCCAGCAGCTTAGCGCGGCTAGCGGGGACAGATACGCAGTATTTT
TRBJ2-7,TRBD1,many,TRBV4-1,CASSQGRDRIYEQYF,TGCGCCAGCAGCCAAGGCCGGGACAGGATCTACGAGCAGTACTTC
TRBJ2-3,NA,many,TRBV2,CASRSLGGSDTQYF,TGTGCCAGCAGGTCTCTGGGGGGTTCGGATACGCAGTATTTT
TRBJ2-3,NA,NA,TRBV20-1,CSVLSQESTQYF,TGCAGTGTTTTATCTCAGGAGTCGACGCAGTATTTT
TRBJ2-2,NA,many,TRBV7-9,CASSPRGGGNTGELFF,TGTGCCAGCAGCCCCCGTGGAGGGGGTAACACCGGGGAGCTGTTTTTT
TRBJ2-1,NA,many,TRBV5-1,CASSLTPLGNEQFF,TGCGCCAGCAGCTTGACCCCCCTCGGGAATGAGCAGTTCTTC
TRBJ1-1,NA,NA,TRBV5-1,CASSLAVMNTEAFF,TGCGCCAGCAGCTTGGCGGTAATGAACACTGAAGCTTTCTTT
TRBJ2-1,NA,many,TRBV10-3,CAISLELATFSYNEQFF,TGTGCCATCAGCTTAGAACTAGCCACCTTCTCCTACAATGAGCAGTTCTTC
TRBJ1-5,NA,many,TRBV21-1,CASNQTGSGNQPQHF,TGTGCCAGCAACCAAACAGGGAGCGGCAATCAGCCCCAGCATTTT
TRBJ2-1,NA,NA,TRBV4-2,CASSQSDGSSYNEQFF,TGTGCCAGCAGCCAATCGGACGGGAGCTCCTACAATGAGCAGTTCTTC
TRBJ1-5,TRBD1,many,TRBV15,CATSRRDSYQPQHF,TGTGCCACCAGCCGACGGGACAGCTATCAGCCCCAGCATTTT
TRBJ1-2,TRBD1,few,TRBV2,CASSAGTGGITSGYTF,TGTGCCAGCAGTGCGGGGACAGGGGGCATAACGTCCGGCTACACCTTC
TRBJ1-5,NA,many,TRBV7-9,CASSLETQGNQPQHF,TGTGCCAGCAGCTTAGAAACTCAGGGAAATCAGCCCCAGCATTTT
TRBJ2-1,NA,many,TRBV12-3/TRBV12-4,CASCSALSSYNEQFF,TGTGCCAGCTGTAGCGCCCTCAGCTCCTACAATGAGCAGTTCTTC
TRBJ2-1,NA,many,TRBV5-1,CASRLLDNEQFF,TGCGCCAGCAGGTTACTTGACAATGAGCAGTTCTTC
TRBJ2-1,TRBD2,many,TRBV20-1,CSARRRGGNEQFF,TGCAGTGCTAGGAGGCGGGGGGGCAATGAGCAGTTCTTC
TRBJ1-2,NA,NA,TRBV7-2,CASSLGTSPAYGYTF,TGTGCCAGCAGCTTGGGGACTTCCCCGGCCTATGGCTACACCTTC
TRBJ1-4,NA,many,TRBV29-1,CSSERGVGEKLFF,TGCAGCTCTGAAAGGGGGGTCGGGGAAAAACTGTTTTTT
TRBJ1-2,NA,NA,TRBV28,CASSSGPANYGYTF,TGTGCCAGCAGCTCCGGGCCTGCTAACTATGGCTACACCTTC
TRBJ1-5,NA,many,TRBV12-3/TRBV12-4,CASSLLGVEPQHF,TGTGCCAGCAGTTTGTTAGGGGTTGAGCCCCAGCATTTT
TRBJ2-1,TRBD2,few,TRBV5-8,CASSPGLAGTLENEQFF,TGTGCCAGCAGCCCGGGACTAGCGGGGACTCTGGAAAATGAGCAGTTCTTC
TRBJ2-1,NA,few,TRBV9,CASSLGRGLDNEQFF,TGTGCCAGCAGCCTGGGGCGGGGGCTAGACAATGAGCAGTTCTTC
TRBJ2-2,NA,few,TRBV27,CASMAGVWTGELFF,TGTGCCAGCATGGCAGGGGTATGGACCGGGGAGCTGTTTTTT
TRBJ1-2,NA,few,TRBV6-5,CASSYGPGREGETF,TGTGCCAGCAGTTACGGGCCAGGGAGAGAAGGAGAGACCTTC
TRBJ1-1,NA,many,TRBV20-1,CSAPATGLTEAFF,TGCAGTGCTCCTGCCACGGGCCTCACTGAAGCTTTCTTT
TRBJ2-7,NA,few,TRBV12-3/TRBV12-4,CASSFAYEQYF,TGTGCCAGCAGTTTCGCCTACGAGCAGTACTTC
TRBJ2-6,NA,many,TRBV28,CASRPSGANVLTF,TGTGCCAGCAGACCCTCTGGGGCCAACGTCCTGACTTTC
TRBJ1-1,NA,many,TRBV2,CASSLQGGYEAFF,TGTGCCAGCAGTTTGCAGGGTGGCTATGAAGCTTTCTTT
TRBJ2-7,TRBD1,many,TRBV15,CATSSSTGGSYEQYF,TGTGCCACCAGCAGTTCGACAGGGGGCTCCTACGAGCAGTACTTC
TRBJ1-2,NA,many,TRBV11-2,CASSPRGGGSSYGYTF,TGTGCCAGCAGCCCCCGCGGGGGGGGCAGCAGCTATGGCTACACCTTC
TRBJ2-7,NA,many,TRBV7-2,CASSFIRGAQEQYF,TGTGCCAGCAGCTTTATAAGGGGGGCACAAGAGCAGTACTTC
TRBJ2-1,TRBD2,NA,TRBV7-2,CASSLETGLVSGEQFF,TGTGCCAGCAGCTTGGAAACGGGACTAGTGTCAGGAGAGCAGTTCTTC
TRBJ2-1,TRBD1,many,TRBV15,CATSRDQGDNEQFF,TGTGCCACCAGCAGAGATCAGGGGGATAATGAGCAGTTCTTC
TRBJ1-1,NA,few,TRBV5-1,CASSFGSVAQTEAFF,TGCGCCAGCAGCTTTGGGTCAGTAGCGCAGACTGAAGCTTTCTTT
TRBJ2-1,NA,many,TRBV4-1,CASSPTGVDEQFF,TGCGCCAGCAGCCCCACGGGCGTCGATGAGCAGTTCTTC
TRBJ1-3,NA,NA,TRBV18,CASSPRTVRNTIYF,TGTGCCAGCTCACCACGGACGGTTAGAAACACCATATATTTT
TRBJ1-1,NA,many,TRBV2,CASSEARQISTEAFF,TGTGCCAGCAGTGAAGCGCGGCAGATCTCTACTGAAGCTTTCTTT
TRBJ1-3,TRBD1,many,TRBV5-1,CASSLETGGGLAIYF,TGCGCCAGCAGCTTGGAGACAGGGGGCGGCTTGGCCATATATTTT
TRBJ2-2,NA,many,TRBV6-6,CASSDKTGPPPNTGELFF,TGTGCCAGCAGTGACAAAACAGGGCCCCCTCCGAACACCGGGGAGCTGTTTTTT
TRBJ1-2,NA,few,TRBV9,CASSWVDNYGYTF,TGTGCCAGCAGTTGGGTAGATAACTATGGCTACACCTTC
TRBJ2-3,NA,many,TRBV28,CASSRPGAGDTQYF,TGTGCCAGCAGTCGGCCAGGGGCCGGAGATACGCAGTATTTT
TRBJ2-7,NA,many,TRBV21-1,CASSKNRASYEQYF,TGTGCCAGCAGCAAGAACAGGGCGTCCTACGAGCAGTACTTC
TRBJ2-1,TRBD2,few,TRBV20-1,CSAQKAGGLYNEQFF,TGCAGTGCCCAGAAGGCGGGGGGGCTGTACAATGAGCAGTTCTTC